Below, 12 T cell receptor beta chains from the same sample are listed, as sequenced in a study of technical replicates of blood from a few donors. The protocol was immunoSEQ multiplex PCR, while the TCRdb copy is restricted to in-frame clones and leaves out a portion. The sample has about 59,000 clones; just over 90% are singletons. The sample comprised PBMCs. The receptors here all came from a human donor in good health. Some clones in this sample may be carry-over from other donors' samples.

The chain is built from TRBV5-6 and TRBJ2-5; TRBD2 agrees at 8 bases. Germline V CDR1 and CDR2: SGHDT, YYEEEE. The CDR3 extends over 15 amino acids. After removal of 3 bases from V and 5 bases from J, the junction contained 9 bases not matched to a gene. The DNA for the CDR3 is TGTGCCAGCAGCTCGGGGGGGTCCGCCCGGGAGACCCAGTACTTC. This sequence encodes CASSSGGSARETQYF.

The chain joins TRBV12-5 to TRBJ2-3; 10 bases match TRBD2. V shed 6 bases and J 11 bases; nucleotides not matched to a gene: 14. This CDR3 region has 15 residues. Germline values: CDR1 LGHNT, CDR2 FRNRAP. This chain's CDR3 is CASGLTGTSVGLQYF. CDR3 nucleotides: TGTGCTAGTGGATTGACCGGGACTAGCGTCGGATTGCAGTATTTT.

The chain employs TRBV6-6 and TRBJ2-2; D might be TRBD2 (6 bases). Germline V gene sequence: CDR1 MNHNY, CDR2 SVGAGI (reference sequence). The V end was cut by 0 bases, the J end by 7 bases, with 15 bases between. There are 16 residues in the CDR3. The DNA for the CDR3 is TGTGCCAGCAGTTACTCGATTCGGGCGGGACTCGGGGAGCTGTTTTTT. Translated, it gives CASSYSIRAGLGELFF.

V gene TRBV28 combines with J gene TRBJ2-7; D is uncertain. The ends were cut back, 2 bases at V and 0 bases at J, with 8 bases in the middle. The CDR3 extends over 14 amino acids. The germline V gene encodes CDR1 MDHEN and CDR2 SYDVKM. CDR3 sequence reads: CASSLPTRSYEQYF. CDR3 bases: TGTGCCAGCAGTTTACCTACCCGCTCCTACGAGCAGTACTTC.

This clone is a singleton in its sample. The rearrangement uses TRBV5-5 and TRBJ1-3; possible D gene TRBD1, 6 bases. V lost 4 bases and J lost 3, with 14 bases in between. Germline V lookup: CDR1 SGHKS, CDR2 YYEKEE (reference sequence). The CDR3 length is 15 residues. The DNA of the CDR3 is TGTGCCAGCAGCGGGGGGGGCCTCGGTGGAAACACCATATATTTT. Translating it yields CASSGGGLGGNTIYF.

The gene calls are TRBV27 and TRBJ1-6; D gene uncertain. CDR3 length equals 20 residues. The germline CDR1 and CDR2 sequences are MNHEY and SMNVEV (reference sequence). Trimming removed 5 bases at V and 8 bases at J, with 31 bases between. CDR3 in amino acids: CASSPIPLGAGLFRDSPLHF. The CDR3 DNA reads as TGTGCCAGCAGTCCAATCCCTCTGGGAGCGGGTCTTTTTAGGGATTCACCCCTCCACTTT.

The chain carries TRBV7-9 and TRBJ1-5; D possibly corresponds to TRBD1 (5 bases). The CDR3 has 14 amino acids. The germline V gene encodes CDR1 SEHNR and CDR2 FQNEAQ (reference sequence). The CDR3 nucleotides read TGTGCGGCGGGGGGGTTGAATGGCAATCAGCCCCAGCATTTT. This encodes CAAGGLNGNQPQHF.

The chain joins TRBV19 to TRBJ1-6; D might be TRBD1 (6 bases). V was clipped by 1 base and J by 10 bases, with 11 bases between them. This CDR3 spans 14 amino acids. The germline V gene has CDR1 LNHDA and CDR2 SQIVND (reference sequence). CDR3 loop: CASSIVTGGSPLHF. The CDR3, as DNA: TGTGCCAGTAGTATAGTTACGGGGGGCTCACCCCTCCACTTT. Filled out from reference TRBV19 and TRBJ1-6, the complete variable domain reads DGGITQSPKYLFRKEGQNVTLSCEQNLNHDAMYWYRQDPGQGLRLIYYSQIVNDFQKGDIAEGYSVSREKKESFPLTVTSAQKNPTAFYLCASSIVTGGSPLHFGNGTRLTVT.

The chain is built from TRBV30 and TRBJ1-4, with TRBD1 matching 7 bases. V dropped 0 bases and J dropped 7; count of bases not matched to a gene: 8. The CDR3 is made up of 15 amino acids. The germline V gene has CDR1 GTSNPN and CDR2 SVGIG (reference sequence). The CDR3 loop is CAWSVSTGEIEKLFF. The CDR3, as DNA: TGTGCCTGGAGTGTGTCAACAGGGGAGATTGAAAAACTGTTTTTT.

CDR3 DNA sequence: TGTGCCAGCAGTGATTTTAGGTTTGTGAGGGAAGCTTTCTTT. Encoded protein: CASSDFRFVREAFF. The chain links TRBV6-1 to TRBJ1-1; no clear D. This CDR3 has 14 residues. V dropped 3 bases and J dropped 8 bases, with 16 bases sitting between them. Germline CDR1 is MNHNS and CDR2 is SASEGT.

The chain carries TRBV27 and TRBJ2-1, with 9 positions matching TRBD1. The CDR3 sequence is 13 residues long. V was pared by 6 bases and J by 6 bases, with 3 bases of the junction left unmatched. Looked up from germline, CDR1 is MNHEY and CDR2 is SMNVEV (reference sequence). CDR3 DNA sequence: TGTGCCAGCAGCCCGACAGGGGGCAATGAGCAGTTCTTC. It yields the protein CASSPTGGNEQFF.

The genes are TRBV5-1 and TRBJ2-3; D might be TRBD1 (6 bases). V lost 5 bases, J lost 4 bases, and 14 bases lay in between. The CDR3 has 14 amino acids. CDR1 is SGHRS, CDR2 YFSETQ, per germline. CDR3 sequence reads: CASSGGSTADTQYF. The CDR3 nucleotides are TGCGCCAGCAGTGGGGGCAGTACGGCAGATACGCAGTATTTT. Together with reference TRBV5-1 and TRBJ2-3, the CDR3 gives the full variable domain: KAGVTQTPRYLIKTRGQQVTLSCSPISGHRSVSWYQQTPGQGLQFLFEYFSETQRNKGNFPGRFSGRQFSNSRSEMNVSTLELGDSALYLCASSGGSTADTQYFGPGTRLTVL.